The source of this T cell receptor beta chain is a study of cytomegalovirus exposure and HLA in healthy donors. Both 60 Vbeta primers and 13 Jbeta primers went into the PCR. Study processing details: It was a later analysis that counted 79 million or so unique TCR beta chains, of which roughly 10 million were shared. Here immunoSEQ multiplex PCR was the method, and the copy in TCRdb shows in-frame clones only, minus some. V and J calls plus clone size are reproduced from that table; the DNA served to infer D and trimming. Of 150,000 to 180,000 clones listed, about 80% are singletons. Notes on this clone: Its target is unknown.

The CDR3 runs to 14 residues. General study points: Some V segments could not be told apart, so they were left out, TRBV6-2 and TRBV6-3 among them. Most of the CMV-associated TCR beta chains (in a later analysis) appeared to be HLA-restricted. Earlier analysis yielded a pattern in which most TCR beta V segments were productive about 87% or about 30% of the time.

The sequencing input was PBMCs. The TCR originated in a man aged 30 to 39 in good health and CMV-seropositive. The gene calls are TRBV1 and TRBJ2-5; the table's D call TRBD2 went unverified against the DNA. TRBV1 is shown as a pseudogene. The CDR3 loop reads CTSTRPSILGTQYF. The CDR3 DNA reads TGCACCAGCACCCGGCCTAGCATCCTCGGGACCCAGTACTTC.